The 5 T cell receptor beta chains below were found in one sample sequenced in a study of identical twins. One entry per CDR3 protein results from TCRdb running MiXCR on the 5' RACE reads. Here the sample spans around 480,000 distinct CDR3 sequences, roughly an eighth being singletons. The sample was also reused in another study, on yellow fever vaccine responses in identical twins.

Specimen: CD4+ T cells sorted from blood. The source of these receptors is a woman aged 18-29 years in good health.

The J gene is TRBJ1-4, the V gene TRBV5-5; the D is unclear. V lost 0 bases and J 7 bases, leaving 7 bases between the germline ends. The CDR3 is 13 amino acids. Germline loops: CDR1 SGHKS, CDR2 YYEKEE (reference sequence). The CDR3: CASSLGRSEKLFF. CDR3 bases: TGTGCCAGCAGCTTGGGACGGTCTGAAAAACTGTTTTTT.

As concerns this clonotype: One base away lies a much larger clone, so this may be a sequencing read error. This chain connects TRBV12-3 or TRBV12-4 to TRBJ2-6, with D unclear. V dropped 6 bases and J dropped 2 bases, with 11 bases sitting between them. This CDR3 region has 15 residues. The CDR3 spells CASRLAVAGANVLTF. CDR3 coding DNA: TGTGCCAGCAGGCTTGCAGTGGCTGGGGCCAACGTCCTGACTTTC.

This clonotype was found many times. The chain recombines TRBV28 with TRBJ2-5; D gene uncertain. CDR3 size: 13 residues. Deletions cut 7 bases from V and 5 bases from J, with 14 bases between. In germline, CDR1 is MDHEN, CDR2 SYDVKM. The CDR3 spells CASNGNLHETQYF. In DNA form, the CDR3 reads TGTGCCAGCAACGGAAACCTGCATGAGACCCAGTACTTC.

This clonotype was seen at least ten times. The CDR3 coding sequence is TGTGCCAGCAGACGGGACGGAGTTTACGAGCAGTACTTC. Translation: CASRRDGVYEQYF. The V and J genes are TRBV6-1 and TRBJ2-7; D assignment may be TRBD1 or TRBD2 (5 bases each). This CDR3 has 13 residues. The V gene's germline CDR1 is MNHNS and CDR2 SASEGT. The V gene lost 6 bases and the J gene lost 4 bases, with 13 bases spanning the gap.

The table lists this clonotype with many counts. The CDR3 DNA reads as TGCGCCAGCAGCTCCTCCCGGACTAGTTCTCTATACAATGAGCAGTTCTTC. Its protein product is CASSSSRTSSLYNEQFF. The J gene is TRBJ2-1, the V gene TRBV5-1, with TRBD2 matching over 7 bases. CDR3 length equals 17 residues. Germline V gene data show CDR1 as SGHRS and CDR2 as YFSETQ. Trimming took 3 bases from V and 4 from J; bases not matched to a gene: 13.